This T cell receptor beta chain derives from a study of T and B cells in COVID-19 patients. In the study overall: COVID-19 patients gave peripheral blood either during active infection or after recovery. About 90% of the roughly 20 active-infection patients had comorbidities associated with unfavorable COVID-19 outcome.

Blood genomic DNA input for TRB amplification was about 220-500 ng. General study points: Exclusive to the recovered cohort were a few thousand TCR clusters, a few dozen of them with low generation probability. CD4+, regulatory T cell, CD8+ and sorted SARS-CoV-2-responsive or tetramer+ T cells were not yet sequenced.

This clonotype was observed a single time. Its antigen is undetermined. TRB rearrangements were amplified by multiplex PCR with BIOMED2 TRB-A/B primers. TCRdb recomputed calls from the multiplex PCR reads with MiXCR, one row per CDR3 protein. The table has over 8,000 distinct CDR3 sequences, roughly 30% seen once. Germline lookup yields CDR1 MDHEN and CDR2 SYDVKM. The CDR3 extends over 17 amino acids. Trimming removed 2 bases from V and 0 bases from J; junction bases left unmatched: 5. Material for sequencing was blood. The chain recombines TRBV28 with TRBJ2-2; 8 nucleotides align to TRBD2. This TCR was recovered from a human donor who had recovered from COVID-19. The CDR3 coding sequence is TGTGCCAGCAGTTTAAGGGGACTAGTGTCGAACACCGGGGAGCTGTTTTTT. Translated: CASSLRGLVSNTGELFF.